This TCR beta chain was obtained from a study of blood T cell repertoires in COVID-19 (TCRdb year 2020). Concerning the study at large: Collaborator samples came from the United States, Italy and Spain and covered acute and convalescent phases of COVID-19. Deeply sampled blood TCRbeta repertoires from subjects exposed to, actively infected with, or recovered from COVID-19 were included in the dataset. Where HLA class I and class II types were available, the types were taken from metadata supplied by the sample provider, not from assay-based typing. The samples were drawn from the first 160 participants of the ongoing ImmuneRACE study and from 950 to 1,500 subjects provided by 6 global collaborators. The sample metadata nearly always contained a de-identified subject ID, COVID-19 status, age in years and sex. The repertoires were made available in a free public database intended to serve as a resource for research on the immune response to SARS-CoV-2. The prospective study material was composed of cDNA or gDNA derived from T cells, B-cell-depleted T cells, or PBMCs.

TCRbeta CDR3 regions were amplified from genomic DNA by means of the immunoSEQ Assay, a bias-controlled multiplex PCR. Per the original workflow: The number of nucleated cells in each sample was estimated by amplification of reference gene primers within the assay. To quantify the absolute abundance of each unique TCRbeta CDR3 rearrangement, sequence reads were collapsed and filtered. Productive Simpson clonality was computed per sample as the square root of Simpson's diversity index over productive rearrangements. This is the immuneACCESS table as TCRdb keeps it, with only in-frame sequences that have V and J called. A part of the clones is gone; compared with another copy, unresolved V genes explain less than half, and the rest is unexplained. That table gives V, J and clone size, and the DNA gave D and trimming. This sample comprises 150,000 to 200,000 clones, roughly 84% of them detected only once. Of the sample, less than 3.5% is held by the ten largest clones.

The germline V and J ends show losses of 5 bases and 4 bases respectively, and no gene match explains 10 bases of the junction. From cysteine to phenylalanine, the CDR3 is 15 amino acids long. The kept DNA is CDR3 alone, 45 bases in frame from the first base. CDR1 and CDR2, per the germline V gene, are SQVTM and ANQGSEA. Participants in the prospective study were aged roughly 18 to 100 years, lived in some 24 United States geographic areas, and enrolled through a virtual design. To assign participants to cohorts, the prospective study relied on clinical history that participants themselves reported in a screening survey and a study questionnaire. A participant counted as exposed if, within 2 weeks of entering the study, that participant had been in contact with someone who had a PCR-confirmed or clinician-diagnosed COVID-19 case. Each participant in the prospective study had whole blood, serum and a nasopharyngeal or oropharyngeal swab collected by mobile phlebotomists. Prospective study participants could optionally give additional blood draws and questionnaires over a roughly two-month period. Before DNA extraction, prospective study blood samples were shipped either frozen or at room temperature.

Comment on this clone: Which antigen it targets is not known. Base qualities are not recorded, but no much larger clone differs from it by a single base.

On the study overall, not on this receptor specifically: The amount of clinical and demographic metadata varied by source and participant and was provided uncurated.

The sequence was obtained from a woman in her twenties or thirties who had been exposed to COVID-19. What was sequenced was PBMCs or T cells enriched from blood (not recorded which). The chain is made from TRBV29-1 and TRBJ1-1, and 10 junction bases match TRBD1. CDR3 region: CSVSGTGVRGTEAFF. The DNA sequence follows: TGCAGCGTTTCCGGGACAGGGGTGAGGGGCACTGAAGCTTTCTTT.